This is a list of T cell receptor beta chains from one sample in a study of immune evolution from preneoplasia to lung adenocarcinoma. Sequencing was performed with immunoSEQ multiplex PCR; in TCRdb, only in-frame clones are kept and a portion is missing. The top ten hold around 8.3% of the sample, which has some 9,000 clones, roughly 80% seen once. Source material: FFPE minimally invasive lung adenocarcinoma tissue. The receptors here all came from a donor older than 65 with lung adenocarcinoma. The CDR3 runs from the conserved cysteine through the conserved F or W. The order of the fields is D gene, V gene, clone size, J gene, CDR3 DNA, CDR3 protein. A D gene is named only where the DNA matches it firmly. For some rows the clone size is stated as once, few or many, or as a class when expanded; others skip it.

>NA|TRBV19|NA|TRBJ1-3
TGTGCCAGTACCGAAAGTGGGGGATTCACTGGAAACACCATATATTTT
CASTESGGFTGNTIYF
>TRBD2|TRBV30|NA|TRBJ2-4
TGTGCCTGGAGAGCTAGCGGGACAAACATTCAGTACTTC
CAWRASGTNIQYF
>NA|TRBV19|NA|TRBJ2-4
TGTGCCAGTAGTATTTCAGCAGGGTTGGGGGCCAAAAACATTCAGTACTTC
CASSISAGLGAKNIQYF
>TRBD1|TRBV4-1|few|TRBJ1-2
TGCGCCAGCAGCCAAGGACAGGGACGCGGCTACACCTTC
CASSQGQGRGYTF
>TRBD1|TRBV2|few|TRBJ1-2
TGTGCCAGAAAGGGACAGGGTGAAGGAGGCTACACCTTC
CARKGQGEGGYTF
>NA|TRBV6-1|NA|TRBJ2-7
TGTGCCAGCAGTGAAACTTTCCAGCGGACCTACGAGCAGTACTTC
CASSETFQRTYEQYF
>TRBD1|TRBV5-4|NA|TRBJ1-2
TGTGCCAGCCGACAGGGCGCTAACTATGGCTACACCTTC
CASRQGANYGYTF
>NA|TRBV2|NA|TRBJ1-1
TGTGCCAGCAGTCTCAGGGGGAACACTGAAGCTTTCTTT
CASSLRGNTEAFF
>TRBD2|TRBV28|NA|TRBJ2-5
TGTGCCACCATGAGTAGCGGGGGGGAGACCCAGTACTTC
CATMSSGGETQYF
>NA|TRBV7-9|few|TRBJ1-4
TGTGCCAGCAGCTTAGGGGTTTCGTCAGGGGCGTCATTGGAAAAACTGTTTTTT
CASSLGVSSGASLEKLFF
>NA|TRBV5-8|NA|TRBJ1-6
TGTGCCAGCAGCATCCCCGGGACGGACAATTCACCCCTCCACTTT
CASSIPGTDNSPLHF